Listed here are 15 T cell receptor beta chains from one sample, sequenced in a study of T cell responses to AZD1222 COVID-19 vaccine (dated by TCRdb to the early 2020s). The library came from the immunoSEQ multiplex PCR assay. Here the immuneACCESS table is served through TCRdb, limited to in-frame sequences with V and J called. Missing clones are a known gap in these copies; in checked studies unresolved V genes cover under half, and the rest lacks a known reason. In all, the sample holds 150,000 to 200,000 clones, and approximately 90% of those were seen once. The ten most abundant clones make up roughly 4% of the sample. Reading the label with the study, this specimen's time point is: about 28 days (+/-7) after the second vaccine dose. This specimen's treatment or condition label, interpreted: meningococcal conjugate vaccine given as trial control. Sequenced material: peripheral blood, taken 28 days after the second dose of the MenACWY control vaccine. The receptor set was obtained from an adult who received the MenACWY meningococcal vaccine as a control.

This clone appeared a few times. This chain joins TRBV19 and TRBJ2-7, with 8 nucleotides matching TRBD1. The CDR3 is 15 amino acids. Germline trimming cut 2 bases from V and 4 bases from J; bases unmatched to any gene: 7. In germline, CDR1 is LNHDA, CDR2 SQIVND (reference sequence). This chain's CDR3 is CASSIIGTGGYEQYF. In DNA, the CDR3 is TGTGCCAGTAGTATAATCGGGACAGGTGGGTACGAGCAGTACTTC.

This chain connects TRBV28 to TRBJ2-1; no clear D. Germline values: CDR1 MDHEN, CDR2 SYDVKM. CDR3 length: 15 amino acids. Trimming took off 5 bases at V and 2 bases at J, with 13 bases between the two ends. The CDR3 DNA reads as TGTGCCAGCAGTCCGACATTTGGGACCTACAATGAGCAGTTCTTC. This gives the protein CASSPTFGTYNEQFF.

V gene TRBV19 combines with J gene TRBJ1-5; 11 bases match TRBD1. This CDR3 is built from 15 residues. Trimming took 7 bases from V and 6 from J; bases not matched to a gene: 8. From germline, CDR1 is LNHDA and CDR2 SQIVND (reference sequence). The CDR3 DNA reads TGTGCCAGTACCCCCAGGACAGGGGGCGGTCAGCCCCAGCATTTT. Translation gives CASTPRTGGGQPQHF. Combining the CDR3 with reference TRBV19 and TRBJ1-5 gives the whole variable domain DGGITQSPKYLFRKEGQNVTLSCEQNLNHDAMYWYRQDPGQGLRLIYYSQIVNDFQKGDIAEGYSVSREKKESFPLTVTSAQKNPTAFYLCASTPRTGGGQPQHFGDGTRLSIL.

In this sample, this clone turned up a few times. This chain joins TRBV10-3 and TRBJ1-3, with D unclear. Between the trimmed V and J ends, which lost 3 bases and 0 bases, there was a span of 6 bases. The CDR3 sequence is 14 residues long. Per the germline V gene, CDR1 is ENHRY and CDR2 is SYGVKD. The CDR3 nucleotides are TGTGCCATCAGTGACGGAAGCTCTGGAAACACCATATATTTT. Protein sequence: CAISDGSSGNTIYF.

This clone was observed a single time. The V call is TRBV6-5, the J call TRBJ2-7; 10 nucleotides match TRBD1. With V trimmed by 2 bases and J by 2 bases, 6 bases remained unmatched. This CDR3 spans 16 amino acids. CDR1 MNHEY and CDR2 SVGAGI come from the germline V gene. The CDR3 region has the DNA TGTGCCAGCAGTTACCCAACGGGGACAGGGGCCTACGAGCAGTACTTC. As protein: CASSYPTGTGAYEQYF.

This clone was recorded once. In nucleotides, the CDR3 is TGTGCCAGCAGCGGACCGCGGGTTGCAGATCCCCTTTTGGATGAGCAGTTCTTC. This gives the protein CASSGPRVADPLLDEQFF. The rearrangement links TRBV9 to TRBJ2-1; TRBD2 is a possible D gene (5 bases). Germline V gives CDR1 SGDLS, CDR2 YYNGEE. Trimming cost V 3 bases and J 8 bases, with 27 bases left between them. The CDR3 runs 18 residues. The full variable domain, its missing parts supplied by reference TRBV9 and TRBJ2-1, is DSGVTQTPKHLITATGQRVTLRCSPRSGDLSVYWYQQSLDQGLQFLIQYYNGEERAKGNILERFSAQQFPDLHSELNLSSLELGDSALYFCASSGPRVADPLLDEQFFGPGTRLTVL.

V and J are TRBV24-1 and TRBJ1-3; D unresolved. There are 18 residues in the CDR3. V dropped 0 bases and J dropped 0 bases, with 14 bases sitting between them. CDR1 is KGHDR and CDR2 is SFDVKD in the germline V gene. In DNA form, the CDR3 reads TGTGCCACCAGTGATTTGCGATCTGGTCCCAGCTCTGGAAACACCATATATTTT. Its translation: CATSDLRSGPSSGNTIYF.

This clone has more than one count but fewer than ten. CDR3 DNA: TGCGCCAGCAGCGCGGCGGGTCTTACCTACGAGCAGTACTTC. It translates to CASSAAGLTYEQYF. This chain connects TRBV5-1 to TRBJ2-7; D is perhaps TRBD2 (5 bases). Trimming cost V 4 bases and J 2 bases, with 13 bases left between them. The CDR3 runs to 14 residues. Germline CDR1 is SGHRS and CDR2 is YFSETQ.

The V gene is TRBV7-8, the J gene TRBJ1-4; D not resolved. The CDR3 contains 14 residues. Per the germline V gene, CDR1 is SGHVS and CDR2 is FQNEAQ. V was cut by 7 bases and J by 1 base, with 10 bases left in between. Here the CDR3 DNA reads TGTGCCAGCACGGAAGGTTTAACTAATGAAAAACTGTTTTTT. Translating it yields CASTEGLTNEKLFF.

The chain carries TRBV4-1 and TRBJ2-7, with D possibly matching TRBD1 (6 bases). Germline V gene sequence: CDR1 MGHRA, CDR2 YSYEKL. V gave up 1 base and J gave up 6 bases, with 10 bases separating them. The CDR3 contains 13 residues. CDR3 residues: CASSQGRGGEQYF. DNA of the CDR3: TGCGCCAGCAGCCAAGGCAGGGGTGGCGAGCAGTACTTC.

The gene calls are TRBV19 and TRBJ1-5; no clear D gene. V was trimmed by 5 bases and J by 4 bases, leaving 9 bases between them. Germline V gene lookup returns CDR1 LNHDA and CDR2 SQIVND (reference sequence). The CDR3 is 13 residues long. The CDR3 loop reads CASSGYRNQPQHF. The CDR3 bases are TGTGCCAGTAGTGGTTACAGAAATCAGCCCCAGCATTTT.

DNA for the CDR3: TGTGCCAGCAGCTTATGGTCCGACAGTACGAACACCGGGGAGCTGTTTTTT. Its translation: CASSLWSDSTNTGELFF. V usage is TRBV11-2 and J usage is TRBJ2-2, with TRBD1 as a possible D gene (5 bases). The V gene lost 2 bases and the J gene lost 0 bases, with 13 bases spanning the gap. The germline gives CDR1 SGHAT, CDR2 FQNNGV. This CDR3 spans 17 amino acids.

The rearrangement joins TRBV9 to TRBJ2-3, with D maybe TRBD1 (5 bases). CDR3 length: 15 residues. The V end lost 0 bases, the J end lost 5 bases, and 13 bases lay between the germline ends. Germline V gene data show CDR1 as SGDLS and CDR2 as YYNGEE. CDR3 in DNA: TGTGCCAGCAGCGTAGGGCCCAGGGTTCAAGATACGCAGTATTTT. Its translation is CASSVGPRVQDTQYF.

The chain uses TRBV4-3 and TRBJ2-2; TRBD2 matches at 7 bases. With 0 bases clipped from V and 6 bases from J, the junction kept 7 bases outside the gene matches. Germline CDR1 and CDR2: LGHNA and YSLEER. The CDR3 sequence is 16 residues long. CDR3 amino acids: CASSQDPGEGPGELFF. For the CDR3, the DNA is TGCGCCAGCAGCCAAGATCCGGGGGAGGGGCCCGGGGAGCTGTTTTTT.

V usage is TRBV29-1 and J usage is TRBJ1-2; no clear D gene. Trimming cost V 6 bases and J 2 bases, with 10 bases left between them. Germline V gene lookup returns CDR1 SQVTM and CDR2 ANQGSEA. This CDR3 spans 12 amino acids. In nucleotides, the CDR3 is TGCAGCGTCCCCGGGCCGAACTATGGCTACACCTTC. This sequence encodes CSVPGPNYGYTF. The full variable domain, rest sourced from reference TRBV29-1 and TRBJ1-2, is SAVISQKPSRDICQRGTSLTIQCQVDSQVTMMFWYRQQPGQSLTLIATANQGSEATYESGFVIDKFPISRPNLTFSTLTVSNMSPEDSSIYLCSVPGPNYGYTFGSGTRLTVV.